The sequence of this T cell receptor (beta chain) was determined in a study of cytotoxic CD8 clonotypes in ibrutinib-treated CLL (dated by TCRdb to the early 2020s). Study-wide context: The cohort had about a dozen relapsed/refractory and around 15 treatment-naive patients; around 17 were IGHV unmutated. Responses were partial in roughly 25 patients and complete in 2; after median about 63 months follow-up, roughly 15 stayed in remission and around 12 progressed. Cryopreserved peripheral blood mononuclear cells were collected at three points: before therapy, at response, and at either sustained remission or disease progression. All remission and progressive disease samples were collected while patients were still receiving ibrutinib. Samples averaged 255,043 productive templates and some 96,000 productive rearrangements. Of the 70 to 90 people in the trial, about 27 had longitudinal samples available. Response samples were taken after a median of 12 months on treatment, ranging from about 6 to 36 months.

In the case of this clone: Its antigen remains unidentified. The input lacks base qualities; no much larger clone sits a single base away.

For this chain, trimming is 1 base at the V end and 1 base at the J end, and the number of junction bases without a gene match is 8. The CDR1 and CDR2 encoded by the germline V gene are MGHRA and YSYEKL. CDR3 length: 18 amino acids, cysteine to phenylalanine. Only CDR3 DNA remains: 54 bases, in frame from the first base. Each clonotype received, on average, roughly 9.6x coverage in deep resolution sequencing performed on a MiSeq, where the target depth lay between 1 in 1 million and 1 in 200,000 T cells. The immunoSEQ hsTCRB Kit was used to generate TCR beta libraries. The study's processing was this. ImmunoSEQ Data Assistant and ImmunoSEQ Analyzer were used for data analysis, and V, D and J genes were assigned according to IMGT definitions. Clonality was computed as one minus normalized Shannon entropy of productive rearrangement frequencies, ranging from 0 to 1. Only overrepresented clonotypes making up at least 0.05% of the repertoire of each patient were included in the public clonotype analysis. Thirteen age-matched healthy donor repertoires from immuneACCESS were used as controls for clonality. The source is immuneACCESS, and TCRdb retained only in-frame sequences with V and J called. Part of the clones is not carried over; for the studies checked, unresolved V genes explain less than half of this, and the remainder is unexplained. The D gene and trimming were derived from the DNA, and the V and J assignments and clone size from that table. The sample includes fewer than 100,000 clones, with more than 75% observed a single time. The biggest ten clones account for roughly 4.8% of the sample.

The time point label of this sample denotes: about a year on ibrutinib. For TCR beta library preparation, approximately 2.2 micrograms of genomic DNA were isolated from cryopreserved PBMCs. High-throughput TCR beta sequencing was performed on longitudinal blood samples from CLL patients receiving ibrutinib monotherapy. The patients were enrolled in a single-center, open-label phase 2 trial of ibrutinib monotherapy. Findings and caveats that apply to the study as a whole: Public clonotypes were rare and either contracted or stayed stable during treatment, and the rise in clonality at ibrutinib response reflected the expansion of private clonotypes. Clonality rose at ibrutinib response, remained stable during sustained remission, and dropped back toward baseline at progression. Sampling times were not matched between sustained-remission and progressing patients, and lymph node repertoires were not studied. At baseline, clonality was higher than in age-matched healthy donors and showed a strong correlation with circulating CD8+ T-cell counts.

Sequenced material: PBMCs, taken after 12 months of ibrutinib treatment. In this chain, TRBV4-1 is recombined with TRBJ2-3; 10 of the junction bases match TRBD2. This receptor was taken from a human donor with chronic lymphocytic leukemia. The CDR3 region has the sequence CASSQGLAGVAGTDTQYF. The base sequence is TGCGCCAGCAGCCAAGGCCTAGCGGGGGTAGCGGGCACAGATACGCAGTATTTT.